This T cell receptor beta chain comes out of a study of OX40 agonist ivuxolimab in advanced cancers. Study context: Across the patients, intravenous ivuxolimab was delivered every 2 weeks at 0.01 to 10 mg/kg. The dose-escalation cohort was approximately 81% male, with a mean age of around 54 years, ranging roughly 20 to 90.

Libraries were prepared by immunoSEQ multiplex PCR; TCRdb keeps only in-frame clonotypes and omits some of them. Of fewer than 50,000 clones listed, nearly 90% are singletons. Blood samples were obtained at baseline, cycle 4 day 1, and cycle 7 day 1. This CDR3 contains 15 residues. The rearrangement links TRBV21-1 to TRBJ2-2; the D call of TRBD2 is as the table states it, not checked on the DNA. TRBV21-1 is given as a pseudogene. The clonotype originates from an adult with an advanced solid tumor such as melanoma, head and neck, liver or kidney cancer. Sequences were derived from CD4+ or CD8+ T cells sorted from blood, sampled in a trial of the OX40 agonist ivuxolimab. CDR3 region: CANRGARPNTGELFF. Written as DNA, the CDR3 is TGTGCCAACCGGGGGGCTCGTCCGAACACCGGGGAGCTGTTTTTT.